The 25 T cell receptor beta chains listed next were all sequenced from one sample in a study of T cell responses to AZD1222 COVID-19 vaccine. Produced via immunoSEQ multiplex PCR; TCRdb's table is partial and in-frame only. The data hold a few hundred thousand clones, with 90% to 95% observed a single time. Sequenced material: peripheral blood, taken on day 0 of AZD1222 vaccination. The receptor set was obtained from an adult in good health.

V and J are TRBV2 and TRBJ2-5, with 10 bases identical to TRBD2. Germline lookup yields CDR1 SNHLY and CDR2 FYNNEI. The V gene end was trimmed by 6 bases and the J gene end by 2 bases; junction bases not matched to a gene: 9. The CDR3 is 16 amino acids. DNA of the CDR3: TGTGCCAGCAGCTTCACTAGCGGGGTCCGACAAGAGACCCAGTACTTC. The encoded protein is CASSFTSGVRQETQYF.

This chain links TRBV7-9 with TRBJ1-1; maybe TRBD1 (5 bases). The length of the CDR3 is 13 residues. CDR1 SEHNR and CDR2 FQNEAQ come from the germline V gene (reference sequence). V lost 6 bases and J 5 bases, leaving 13 bases between the germline ends. The CDR3 protein is CASRLTGGTEAFF. Written as DNA, the CDR3 is TGTGCCAGCAGACTTACAGGAGGGACTGAAGCTTTCTTT.

This sequence joins TRBV21-1 and TRBJ1-4; the table's D gene call, TRBD1, was not cross checked with the DNA. TRBV21-1 is reported as a pseudogene. This CDR3 is built from 16 residues. As DNA, the CDR3 is TGTGCCATCGAGAAAATGACCCAGCAGGCTAATGAAAAACTGTTTTTT. It is translated as CAIEKMTQQANEKLFF.

The chain carries TRBV5-1 and TRBJ2-1, with 12 bases lining up with TRBD1. The J segment lost 5 bases and the V segment lost 0 bases, leaving 3 bases of the junction unmatched. Germline V gene sequence: CDR1 SGHRS, CDR2 YFSETQ. The CDR3 is 16 amino acids. CDR3 residues: CASSLAGTGGHNEQFF. The CDR3, as DNA: TGCGCCAGCAGCTTGGCGGGGACAGGGGGCCACAATGAGCAGTTCTTC. Supplemented by reference TRBV5-1 and TRBJ2-1, the full variable domain reads KAGVTQTPRYLIKTRGQQVTLSCSPISGHRSVSWYQQTPGQGLQFLFEYFSETQRNKGNFPGRFSGRQFSNSRSEMNVSTLELGDSALYLCASSLAGTGGHNEQFFGPGTRLTVL.

The V gene is TRBV28, the J gene TRBJ1-5; D is unresolved. CDR1 is MDHEN, CDR2 SYDVKM, per germline. Trimming shortened V by 7 bases and J by 0 bases, and 10 bases separated the two germline ends. The CDR3 is made up of 14 amino acids. The CDR3 sequence is CASTQAPSNQPQHF. As DNA, the CDR3 is TGTGCCAGCACCCAGGCCCCTAGCAATCAGCCCCAGCATTTT.

The chain joins TRBV9 to TRBJ2-7; 12 bases agree with TRBD2. Germline-derived CDR1 and CDR2 are SGDLS and YYNGEE. The CDR3 has 19 amino acids. The V and J ends lost 0 bases and 0 bases, in that order; junction bases with no gene match: 10. CDR3 sequence: CASSVGASGGAPSSYEQYF. The CDR3 region has the DNA TGTGCCAGCAGCGTAGGGGCTAGCGGGGGGGCCCCCAGCTCCTACGAGCAGTACTTC.

V usage is TRBV28 and J usage is TRBJ2-2; 13 bases are a match to TRBD2. The J segment lost 5 bases and the V segment lost 6 bases, leaving 3 bases of the junction unmatched. Germline V gene lookup returns CDR1 MDHEN and CDR2 SYDVKM. This CDR3 spans 15 amino acids. CDR3 sequence reads: CASRGGLAGTGELFF. The CDR3 DNA reads as TGTGCCAGCAGGGGGGGACTAGCGGGAACCGGGGAGCTGTTTTTT.

The gene calls are TRBV28 and TRBJ2-1, with TRBD1 matching 9 bases. This CDR3 contains 15 residues. Germline CDR1 MDHEN, CDR2 SYDVKM. Trimming took 8 bases from V and 7 from J; bases not matched to a gene: 12. Written as DNA, the CDR3 is TGTGCCAGCGACTACGAGACAGGGGGTCGGAATGAGCAGTTCTTC. It specifies CASDYETGGRNEQFF.

The J gene is TRBJ1-6, the V gene TRBV9, with 7 bases lining up with TRBD1. The CDR3 covers 14 residues. Trimming at V came to 6 bases and at J to 6 bases, leaving 6 bases not matched to a gene. Germline CDR1 is SGDLS and CDR2 is YYNGEE. The CDR3 sequence is CASNLAGGNSPLHF. DNA for the CDR3: TGTGCCAGCAACCTTGCAGGGGGTAATTCACCCCTCCACTTT.

The chain employs TRBV9 and TRBJ2-3; D could derive from TRBD1 or TRBD2 (5 bases each). Germline V gene sequence: CDR1 SGDLS, CDR2 YYNGEE. V was cut by 0 bases and J by 1 base, with 18 bases left in between. The CDR3 length is 18 residues. The CDR3 loop reads CASSVVPDTGRGTDTQYF. For the CDR3, the DNA is TGTGCCAGCAGCGTAGTGCCGGACACGGGAAGAGGCACAGATACGCAGTATTTT.

This chain connects TRBV10-3 to TRBJ1-4; tentatively, D is TRBD1 (6 bases). Germline-derived CDR1 and CDR2 are ENHRY and SYGVKD. The CDR3 consists of 13 residues. V was pared by 10 bases and J by 7 bases, with 16 bases between. CDR3 region: CASLGGTGEKLFF. In DNA form, the CDR3 reads TGTGCCAGCCTAGGGGGGACTGGTGAAAAACTGTTTTTT.

The DNA for the CDR3 is TGTGCCAGCAGCAAGACGGACACTGAAGCTTTCTTT. Its translation: CASSKTDTEAFF. This chain links TRBV28 with TRBJ1-1; no clear D gene. The CDR3 contains 12 residues. V was clipped by 6 bases and J by 3 bases, with 8 bases between them. Germline CDR1 is MDHEN and CDR2 is SYDVKM. Variable domain in full (rest from reference TRBV28 and TRBJ1-1): DVKVTQSSRYLVKRTGEKVFLECVQDMDHENMFWYRQDPGLGLRLIYFSYDVKMKEKGDIPEGYSVSREKKERFSLILESASTNQTSMYLCASSKTDTEAFFGQGTRLTVV.

This clone has just one count. The chain couples TRBV5-5 to TRBJ1-4; tentative D call: TRBD1 (6 bases). Trimming removed 0 bases from V and 5 bases from J, with 8 bases in between. This CDR3 is built from 14 residues. The germline gives CDR1 SGHKS, CDR2 YYEKEE (reference sequence). DNA of the CDR3: TGTGCCAGCAGCTTGGTACAGGGCAATGAAAAACTGTTTTTT. Amino acids: CASSLVQGNEKLFF. Using reference TRBV5-5 and TRBJ1-4 for the parts outside the CDR3, the full variable domain is DAGVTQSPTHLIKTRGQQVTLRCSPISGHKSVSWYQQVLGQGPQFIFQYYEKEERGRGNFPDRFSARQFPNYSSELNVNALLLGDSALYLCASSLVQGNEKLFFGSGTQLSVL.

The chain recombines TRBV14 with TRBJ2-7; maybe TRBD2 (5 bases). Germline-derived CDR1 and CDR2 are SGHDN and FVKESK. Trimming left V 4 bases short and J 1 base short, with 8 bases between. The CDR3 spans 13 residues. CDR3 amino acids: CASSREPSYEQYF. CDR3 coding DNA: TGTGCCAGCAGCCGGGAGCCATCCTACGAGCAGTACTTC.

The chain has TRBV4-2 and TRBJ2-4; D remains ambiguous. The CDR3 is 13 amino acids. Germline lookup yields CDR1 LGHNA and CDR2 YNFKEQ. Trimming removed 4 bases from V and 4 bases from J, with 8 bases in between. The CDR3 DNA is TGTGCCAGCAGCCCGGAGAGAAAAAACATTCAGTACTTC. Translated, it gives CASSPERKNIQYF.

The chain combines TRBV6-6 with TRBJ1-2, with 9 positions matching TRBD1. V was pared by 6 bases and J by 6 bases, with 8 bases of the junction left unmatched. The CDR3 runs 14 residues. Germline V gene lookup returns CDR1 MNHNY and CDR2 SVGAGI (reference sequence). The CDR3 region is CASRSLDRGNGYTF. The CDR3 region has the DNA TGTGCCAGCAGGTCCCTCGACAGGGGGAATGGCTACACCTTC.

This clone was detected only once. The chain is built from TRBV29-1 and TRBJ1-3; D possibly corresponds to TRBD1 (5 bases). Germline CDR1 and CDR2: SQVTM and ANQGSEA. The CDR3 sequence is 15 residues long. Trimming shortened V by 6 bases and J by 0 bases, and 15 bases separated the two germline ends. Here the CDR3 reads CSVKGTPLSGNTIYF. Here the CDR3 DNA reads TGCAGCGTCAAGGGGACGCCACTCTCTGGAAACACCATATATTTT.

This chain uses TRBV7-2 with TRBJ1-5; D may be TRBD1 (5 bases). Trimming took off 5 bases at V and 0 bases at J, with 17 bases between the two ends. Germline loops: CDR1 SGHTA, CDR2 FQGNSA. CDR3 length equals 17 residues. The DNA for the CDR3 is TGTGCCAGCAGCGTCACCGGGACGCCGAATAGCAATCAGCCCCAGCATTTT. Translation: CASSVTGTPNSNQPQHF.

The CDR3: CASSSAPPYEQYF. The CDR3 DNA reads as TGTGCCAGCAGCTCCGCTCCGCCTTACGAGCAGTACTTC. The V and J genes are TRBV11-2 and TRBJ2-7; D remains unclear. This CDR3 region has 13 residues. With 4 bases removed from V and 4 bases from J, the gap between germline ends came to 11 bases. Germline CDR1 and CDR2: SGHAT and FQNNGV.

This clone showed up just once. The V call is TRBV18, the J call TRBJ1-4; TRBD1 matches 10 bases. The CDR3 has 15 residues. CDR1 is KGHSH and CDR2 is LQKENI in the germline V gene. The trim removed 0 bases at V and 5 bases at J, leaving 0 bases unmatched. The CDR3 DNA reads TGTGCCAGCTCACCACCGGGACAGGGGAATGAAAAACTGTTTTTT. It encodes CASSPPGQGNEKLFF.

The chain joins TRBV6-5 to TRBJ1-1; maybe TRBD1 (5 bases). The germline CDR1 and CDR2 sequences are MNHEY and SVGAGI. CDR3 size: 12 residues. Trimming stripped 8 bases from V and 8 bases from J, with 15 bases between. This CDR3 is CASSSSTVEAFF. CDR3 bases: TGTGCCAGCTCATCCTCGACAGTAGAAGCTTTCTTT.

The genes are TRBV4-1 and TRBJ1-2; TRBD1 matches 11 bases. V shed 0 bases and J 3 bases; nucleotides not matched to a gene: 3. The length of the CDR3 is 16 residues. The germline gives CDR1 MGHRA, CDR2 YSYEKL. CDR3 residues: CASSQEWTGGDYGYTF. In nucleotides, the CDR3 is TGCGCCAGCAGCCAAGAGTGGACAGGGGGCGACTATGGCTACACCTTC.

The chain recombines TRBV18 with TRBJ1-3; a possible D gene is TRBD1 (5 bases). Germline CDR1 is KGHSH and CDR2 is LQKENI. This CDR3 contains 16 residues. Trimming took off 0 bases at V and 3 bases at J, with 12 bases between the two ends. Here the CDR3 reads CASSPPGLRLGNTIYF. As DNA, the CDR3 is TGTGCCAGCTCACCACCGGGACTCCGGCTTGGAAACACCATATATTTT.

V and J are TRBV12-3 or TRBV12-4 and TRBJ1-2; TRBD1 is a possible D gene (5 bases). The length of the CDR3 is 13 residues. Trimming cost V 7 bases and J 8 bases, with 17 bases left between them. The CDR3 DNA is TGTGCCAGCACTCGGGACGCCCTTGGAGGCTACACCTTC. It is translated as CASTRDALGGYTF.

This clone was seen a single time. The chain combines TRBV2 with TRBJ2-7; D remains unclear. The germline CDR1 and CDR2 sequences are SNHLY and FYNNEI. V gave up 6 bases and J gave up 5 bases, with 14 bases separating them. This CDR3 spans 13 amino acids. Here the CDR3 reads CASRAPGVDEQYF. The CDR3 DNA follows: TGTGCCAGCAGGGCCCCGGGCGTAGACGAGCAGTACTTC.